This paragraph covers one TCR beta chain sequence. Its matching antigen is unknown. The length of the CDR3 is 15 residues. The V gene's germline CDR1 is GTSNPN and CDR2 SVGIG (reference sequence). The trim removed 1 base at V and 1 base at J, leaving 4 bases unmatched. Focal radiation and CTLA-4 blockade (ipilimumab) were tested in chemo-refractory metastatic non-small-cell lung cancer patients. This table comes from immunoSEQ multiplex PCR, and its TCRdb copy is limited to in-frame clones, with some not included. The sample records tens of thousands of clones, approximately 80% being singletons. This sample is part of a study of radiotherapy plus CTLA-4 blockade in lung cancer. General study points: In blood, tumor-derived TCR clones expanded after radiotherapy plus ipilimumab.

This sequence joins TRBV30 and TRBJ2-3, with 8 bases lining up with TRBD2. This TCR was recovered from a human donor with non-small cell lung cancer whose response to radiotherapy plus ipilimumab could not be evaluated. The sample consisted of peripheral blood, taken from a patient treated with radiotherapy plus ipilimumab. The CDR3 region has the DNA TGTGCCTGGAGTGCAGCGGGAGTTCGCACAGATACGCAGTATTTT. Translating gives CAWSAAGVRTDTQYF. Full variable domain (rest looked up from reference TRBV30 and TRBJ2-3): SQTIHQWPATLVQPVGSPLSLECTVEGTSNPNLYWYRQAAGRGLQLLFYSVGIGQISSEVPQNLSASRPQDRQFILSSKKLLLSDSGFYLCAWSAAGVRTDTQYFGPGTRLTVL.